This T cell receptor beta chain was sequenced during a study of identical twins. Study-level findings and limits: Reduced insertions were recorded for abundant cord blood beta clonotypes, with no such pattern in memory repertoires. Within beta out-of-frame sequences, the excess sharing observed between twins was weaker. Out-of-frame alpha sequences shared by twins were enriched for low generation probability.

Comment on this clonotype: Its antigen is undetermined.

CDR1 and CDR2 from the germline V gene are DFQATT and SNEGSKA (reference sequence). CDR3 size: 10 residues. V lost 0 bases and J lost 8, with 2 bases in between. TCRdb independently ran MiXCR on the 5' RACE reads; one entry per CDR3 protein. The sample has more than 400,000 distinct CDR3 sequences, 12% to 15% seen once; the top ten hold around 0.48%. The data also belong to a second study, concerning yellow fever vaccine responses in identical twins. According to that study: Vaccine T cell responses of twins reportedly seemed partly convergent and partly personalized.

This TCR derives from a woman aged 18-30 years in good health. V and J are TRBV20-1 and TRBJ2-1, with unresolved D. The sequenced sample consisted of CD4+ T cells sorted from blood. The CDR3, as DNA: TGCAGTGCTAGAGAAGATGAGCAGTTCTTC. Its protein product is CSAREDEQFF.